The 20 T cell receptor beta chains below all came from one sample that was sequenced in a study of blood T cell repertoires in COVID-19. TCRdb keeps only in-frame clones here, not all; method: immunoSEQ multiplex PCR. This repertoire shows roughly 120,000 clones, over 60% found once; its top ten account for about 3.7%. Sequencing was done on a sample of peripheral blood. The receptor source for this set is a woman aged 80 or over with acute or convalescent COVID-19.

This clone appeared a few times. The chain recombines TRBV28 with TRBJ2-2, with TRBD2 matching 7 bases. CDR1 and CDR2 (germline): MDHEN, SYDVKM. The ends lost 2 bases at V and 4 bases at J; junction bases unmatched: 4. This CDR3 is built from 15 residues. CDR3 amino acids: CASSLAGVFTGELFF. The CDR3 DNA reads TGTGCCAGCAGTTTAGCGGGAGTATTCACCGGGGAGCTGTTTTTT.

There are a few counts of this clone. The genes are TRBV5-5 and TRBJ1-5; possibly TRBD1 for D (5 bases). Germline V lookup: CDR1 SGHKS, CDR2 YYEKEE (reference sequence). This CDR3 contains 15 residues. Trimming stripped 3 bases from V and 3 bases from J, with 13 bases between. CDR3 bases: TGTGCCAGCAGCTCTTGGGGCAGTCACAATCAGCCCCAGCATTTT. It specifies CASSSWGSHNQPQHF.

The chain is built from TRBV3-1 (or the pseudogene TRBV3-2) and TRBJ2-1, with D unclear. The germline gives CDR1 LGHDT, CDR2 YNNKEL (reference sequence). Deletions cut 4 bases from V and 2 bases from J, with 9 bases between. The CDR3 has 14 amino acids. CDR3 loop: CASSPVLAYNEQFF. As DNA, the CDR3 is TGTGCCAGCAGCCCCGTCCTAGCCTACAATGAGCAGTTCTTC.

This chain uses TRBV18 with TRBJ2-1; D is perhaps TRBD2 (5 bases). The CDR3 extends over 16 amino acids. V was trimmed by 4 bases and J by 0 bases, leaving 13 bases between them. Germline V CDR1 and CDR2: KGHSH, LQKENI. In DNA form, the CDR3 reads TGTGCCAGCTCACGAGGGAACCCCAGCTCCTACAATGAGCAGTTCTTC. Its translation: CASSRGNPSSYNEQFF.

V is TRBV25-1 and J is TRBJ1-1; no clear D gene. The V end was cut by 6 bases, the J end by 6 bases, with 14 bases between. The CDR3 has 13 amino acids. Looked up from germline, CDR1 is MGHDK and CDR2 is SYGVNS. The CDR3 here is CASRYDRRAEAFF. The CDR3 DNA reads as TGTGCCAGCAGATACGACCGGAGGGCTGAAGCTTTCTTT.

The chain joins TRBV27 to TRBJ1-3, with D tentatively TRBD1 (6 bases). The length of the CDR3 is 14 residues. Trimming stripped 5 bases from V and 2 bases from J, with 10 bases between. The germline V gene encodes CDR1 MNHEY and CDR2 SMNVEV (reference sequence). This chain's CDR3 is CASSPGTTGNTIYF. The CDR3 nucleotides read TGTGCCAGCAGTCCCGGGACAACTGGAAACACCATATATTTT.

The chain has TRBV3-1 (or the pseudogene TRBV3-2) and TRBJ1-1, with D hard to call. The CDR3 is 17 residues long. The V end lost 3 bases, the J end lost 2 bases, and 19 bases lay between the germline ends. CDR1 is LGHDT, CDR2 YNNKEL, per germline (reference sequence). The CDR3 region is CASSHLGFGEANTEAFF. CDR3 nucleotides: TGTGCCAGCAGCCATTTAGGTTTCGGGGAAGCCAACACTGAAGCTTTCTTT.

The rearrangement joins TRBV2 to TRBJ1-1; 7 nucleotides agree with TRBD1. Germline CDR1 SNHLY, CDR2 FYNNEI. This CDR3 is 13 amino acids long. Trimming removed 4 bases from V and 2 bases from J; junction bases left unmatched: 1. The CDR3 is CASSAGGNTEAFF. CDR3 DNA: TGTGCCAGCAGTGCAGGGGGAAACACTGAAGCTTTCTTT. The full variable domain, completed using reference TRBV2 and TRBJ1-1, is EPEVTQTPSHQVTQMGQEVILRCVPISNHLYFYWYRQILGQKVEFLVSFYNNEISEKSEIFDDQFSVERPDGSNFTLKIRSTKLEDSAMYFCASSAGGNTEAFFGQGTRLTVV.

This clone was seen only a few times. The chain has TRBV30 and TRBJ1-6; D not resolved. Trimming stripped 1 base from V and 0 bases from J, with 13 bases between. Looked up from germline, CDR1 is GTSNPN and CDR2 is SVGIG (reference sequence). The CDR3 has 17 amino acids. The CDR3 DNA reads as TGTGCCTGGAGTGGCAACATGGGCAGCTCCTATAATTCACCCCTCCACTTT. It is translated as CAWSGNMGSSYNSPLHF.

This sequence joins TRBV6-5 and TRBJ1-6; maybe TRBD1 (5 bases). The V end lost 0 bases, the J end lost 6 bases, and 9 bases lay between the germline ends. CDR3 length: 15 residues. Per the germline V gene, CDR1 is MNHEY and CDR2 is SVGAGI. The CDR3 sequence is CASSYSGHTNSPLHF. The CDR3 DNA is TGTGCCAGCAGTTACTCTGGACACACTAATTCACCCCTCCACTTT.

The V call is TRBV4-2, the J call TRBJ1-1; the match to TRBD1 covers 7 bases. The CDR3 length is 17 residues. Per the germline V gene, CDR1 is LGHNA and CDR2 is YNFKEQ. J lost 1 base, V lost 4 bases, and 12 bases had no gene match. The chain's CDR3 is CASSPRGGEMANTEAFF. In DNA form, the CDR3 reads TGTGCCAGCAGCCCGCGAGGGGGCGAGATGGCGAACACTGAAGCTTTCTTT.

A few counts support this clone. CDR3 coding DNA: TGTGCCAGCTCACCACAGGGGATGAGCAATCAGCCCCAGCATTTT. It yields the protein CASSPQGMSNQPQHF. The V gene is TRBV18, the J gene TRBJ1-5; D perhaps matches TRBD1 (5 bases). The CDR3 consists of 15 residues. Trimming removed 1 base at V and 1 base at J, with 8 bases between. From germline, CDR1 is KGHSH and CDR2 LQKENI.

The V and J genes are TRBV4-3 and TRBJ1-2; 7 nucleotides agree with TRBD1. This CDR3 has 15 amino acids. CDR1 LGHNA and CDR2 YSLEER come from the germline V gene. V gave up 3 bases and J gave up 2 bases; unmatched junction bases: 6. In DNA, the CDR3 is TGCGCCAGCAGCCAGACTTGGGACAGCAACTATGGCTACACCTTC. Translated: CASSQTWDSNYGYTF.

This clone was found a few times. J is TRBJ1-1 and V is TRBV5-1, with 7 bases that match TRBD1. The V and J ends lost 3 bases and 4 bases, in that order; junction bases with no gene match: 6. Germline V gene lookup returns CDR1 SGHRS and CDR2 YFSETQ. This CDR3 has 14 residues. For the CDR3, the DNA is TGCGCCAGCAGCTCGCAGGGGGGAGGCACTGAAGCTTTCTTT. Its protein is CASSSQGGGTEAFF.

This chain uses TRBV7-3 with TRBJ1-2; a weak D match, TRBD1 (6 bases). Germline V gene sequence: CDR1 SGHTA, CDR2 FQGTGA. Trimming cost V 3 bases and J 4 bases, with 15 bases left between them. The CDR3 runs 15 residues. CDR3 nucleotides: TGTGCCAGCAGCTTCCAAGGGACAAAAGTCTATGGCTACACCTTC. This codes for CASSFQGTKVYGYTF.

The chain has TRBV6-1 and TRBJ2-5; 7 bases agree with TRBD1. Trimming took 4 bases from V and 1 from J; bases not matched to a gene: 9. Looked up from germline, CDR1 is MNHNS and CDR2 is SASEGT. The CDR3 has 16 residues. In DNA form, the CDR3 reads TGTGCCAGCAGTGCCCGAAGGGGGCCCCCCCAAGAGACCCAGTACTTC. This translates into CASSARRGPPQETQYF.

The CDR3 DNA reads TGCGCCAGCAGCTTGGGGAGGGAGACCGGGGAGCTGTTTTTT. Its translation: CASSLGRETGELFF. The rearrangement uses TRBV5-1 and TRBJ2-2, with D perhaps TRBD2 (6 bases). Trimming took 0 bases from V and 5 from J, leaving 8 bases between them. Germline V CDR1 and CDR2: SGHRS, YFSETQ. CDR3 length: 14 residues.

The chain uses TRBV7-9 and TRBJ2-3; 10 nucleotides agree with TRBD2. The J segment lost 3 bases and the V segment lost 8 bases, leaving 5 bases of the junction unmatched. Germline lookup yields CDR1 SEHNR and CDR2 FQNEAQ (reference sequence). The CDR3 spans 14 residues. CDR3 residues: CASQGSGGTDTQYF. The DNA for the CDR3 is TGTGCCAGCCAGGGTAGCGGGGGGACAGATACGCAGTATTTT.

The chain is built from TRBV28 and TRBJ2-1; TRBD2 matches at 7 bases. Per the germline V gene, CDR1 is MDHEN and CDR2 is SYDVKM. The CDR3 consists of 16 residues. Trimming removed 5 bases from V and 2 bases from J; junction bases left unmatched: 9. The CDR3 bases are TGTGCCAGCAGTGGTTATCTCGCGGGAGCCTACAATGAGCAGTTCTTC. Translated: CASSGYLAGAYNEQFF.

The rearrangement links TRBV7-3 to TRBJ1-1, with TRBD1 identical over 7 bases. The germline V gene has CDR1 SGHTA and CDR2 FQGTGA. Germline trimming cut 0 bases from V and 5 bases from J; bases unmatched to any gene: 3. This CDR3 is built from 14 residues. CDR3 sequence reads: CASSLTPGQTEAFF. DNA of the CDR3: TGTGCCAGCAGCTTAACCCCGGGACAGACTGAAGCTTTCTTT.